This T cell receptor (beta chain) was sequenced in a study of blood T cells in healthy people across ages. V trimming: 7 bases; J trimming: 1 base; junction bases outside the gene matches: 6. CDR1 ENHRY and CDR2 SYGVKD come from the germline V gene. The CDR3 has 16 amino acids. The second PCR ran about 6 to 11 cycles with a sample-barcoded 5' primer and J-beta primers. TCRdb recomputed calls from the 5' RACE reads with MiXCR, one row per CDR3 protein. Of about a million distinct CDR3 sequences in the sample, 51% were seen once. Sequenced sample: blood. The TCR was taken from a woman aged 55-69 years in good health. The chain couples TRBV10-3 to TRBJ1-6; TRBD1 aligns across 8 bases. Written as DNA, the CDR3 is TGTGCCATCAAGACAGGGGACGGATCCTATAATTCACCCCTCCACTTT. Encoded protein: CAIKTGDGSYNSPLHF.